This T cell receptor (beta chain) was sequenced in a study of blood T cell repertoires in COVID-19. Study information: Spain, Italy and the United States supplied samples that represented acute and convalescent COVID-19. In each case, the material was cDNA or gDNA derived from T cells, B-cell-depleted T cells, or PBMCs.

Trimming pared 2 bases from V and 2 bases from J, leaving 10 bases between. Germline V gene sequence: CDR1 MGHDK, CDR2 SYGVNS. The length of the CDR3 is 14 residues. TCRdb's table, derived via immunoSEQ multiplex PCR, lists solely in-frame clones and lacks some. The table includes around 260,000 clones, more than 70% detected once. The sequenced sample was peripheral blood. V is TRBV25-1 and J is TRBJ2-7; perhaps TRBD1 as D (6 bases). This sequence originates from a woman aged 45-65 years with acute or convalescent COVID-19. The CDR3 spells CASSEQGWTYEQYF. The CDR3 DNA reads TGTGCCAGCAGTGAACAGGGGTGGACCTACGAGCAGTACTTC.